The rows below give T cell receptor beta chains drawn from one sample of a study of T-cell memory formation after mild COVID-19. TCRdb redid the calling of the 5' RACE reads with MiXCR, one entry per CDR3 protein. Of a few hundred thousand distinct CDR3 sequences listed, roughly 17% are singletons. Sequencing was done on a sample of PBMCs or a T cell subset sorted from them (not recorded which). The receptors shown here come from a man aged 18 to 29 who had mild COVID-19 (a few samples of this study predate the infection). Cell type and time point are not known. Both conserved end residues are part of each CDR3. Each record gives: CDR3 DNA, CDR3 protein, D gene, J gene, clone size, V gene. D genes are given only for firm matches. For some rows the clone size is stated as once, few or many, or as a class when expanded; others skip it.

TGCGCCAGCAGCCAAGAGTTTGCCCCAAGTCCAGATACGCAGTATTTT CASSQEFAPSPDTQYF . TRBJ2-3 few TRBV4-1
TGTGCCAGCAGCTTAGGTGTCGCTAGCGGGGGCCTGTTGCAGTTCTTC CASSLGVASGGLLQFF TRBD2 TRBJ2-1 few TRBV7-2
TGTGCCAGCACGCCGGGAGGGTATGGCTACACCTTC CASTPGGYGYTF . TRBJ1-2 . TRBV6-5
TGTGCCAGCAGTTACACGGGCCAACAGGGGAATGAGCAGTTCTTC CASSYTGQQGNEQFF TRBD1 TRBJ2-1 . TRBV6-6
TGTGCCAGCAGCTTAGTAAGGAGTTGGAACACTGAAGCTTTCTTT CASSLVRSWNTEAFF . TRBJ1-1 . TRBV7-6
TGTGCCAGCAGTAGAGGGGGCGCAAGCAAAAACATTCAGTACTTC CASSRGGASKNIQYF TRBD1 TRBJ2-4 few TRBV6-5
TGCGCCAGCAGCTTGGCCGAGGGGGCTCCCCTCCACTTT CASSLAEGAPLHF TRBD1 TRBJ1-6 few TRBV5-1
TGCAGTGCTAGAGTTGCTGGGGCGGGAGGCTACACCTTC CSARVAGAGGYTF . TRBJ1-2 few TRBV20-1
TGCGCCAGCAGCCAAGTGACGGGGGACGGGGCTAATGAAAAACTGTTTTTT CASSQVTGDGANEKLFF . TRBJ1-4 . TRBV4-1
TGCGCCAGCAGACAAACACCCGACACTGAAGCTTTCTTT CASRQTPDTEAFF . TRBJ1-1 . TRBV5-1
TGTGCCAGCAGCCGAACGGGTTCGGGAGGCTACACCTTC CASSRTGSGGYTF . TRBJ1-2 . TRBV12-3/TRBV12-4
TGTGCCAGCAGCCTCGACAGACCCAGCACAGATACGCAGTATTTT CASSLDRPSTDTQYF . TRBJ2-3 few TRBV28
TGCGCCAGCAGCCAAGTGGGCGGCGGCGCTCATAGGCCCCAGCATTTT CASSQVGGGAHRPQHF . TRBJ1-5 . TRBV4-1
TGCAGTGCGACGCCAGGAGAGCTCCGCTACGAGCAGTACTTC CSATPGELRYEQYF . TRBJ2-7 . TRBV20-1
TGTGCCAGCAGTCCCCTCTGGGGAAGCCCGAATGAGCAGTTCTTC CASSPLWGSPNEQFF . TRBJ2-1 few TRBV12-3/TRBV12-4
TGTGCCAGCAGCTTAGCTGAATTTCCGGATACGCAGTATTTT CASSLAEFPDTQYF . TRBJ2-3 few TRBV7-9
TGCGCCAGCAGCTTGGGGTTCGACGAAGCTTTCTTT CASSLGFDEAFF . TRBJ1-1 . TRBV5-1
TGTGCCAGCAGTTACCGCGGGGGACAACGCTACGAGCAGTACTTC CASSYRGGQRYEQYF . TRBJ2-7 . TRBV6-5
TGCGCCAGCAGCCAAGTCTCCAGGGTAGGAGCTTTCTTT CASSQVSRVGAFF . TRBJ1-1 . TRBV4-1
TGCAGTGCCACGACTAGCGGGGGGTGGTACACCGGGGAGCTGTTTTTT CSATTSGGWYTGELFF TRBD2 TRBJ2-2 . TRBV20-1
TGTGCCATCAGTGAGTCAGAGGGTTGGGCACCCCTCCACTTT CAISESEGWAPLHF . TRBJ1-6 few TRBV10-3
TGTGCCAGCAGCTTAGATCCTGGGACCTACAATGAGCAGTTCTTC CASSLDPGTYNEQFF . TRBJ2-1 few TRBV11-2
TGTGCCAGCAGTTCTCGGGGGCCTTCCTACAATGAGCAGTTCTTC CASSSRGPSYNEQFF . TRBJ2-1 . TRBV6-2/TRBV6-3
TGTGCCAGCAGTCTCTTCGGGGGGGCGAACACCGGGGAGCTGTTTTTT CASSLFGGANTGELFF TRBD2 TRBJ2-2 . TRBV12-3/TRBV12-4
TGTGCCAGCAGCCTCGTGGGGCCGGGCACTGAAGCTTTCTTT CASSLVGPGTEAFF . TRBJ1-1 many TRBV12-3/TRBV12-4
TGCAGTGCTAGTGCGGGGTCAATAAGCTCCTATAATTCACCCCTCCACTTT CSASAGSISSYNSPLHF . TRBJ1-6 few TRBV20-1
TGTGCCAGCAGGGCCGGGACAGGAAAAAACATTCAGTACTTC CASRAGTGKNIQYF TRBD1 TRBJ2-4 few TRBV12-3/TRBV12-4
TGTGCCAGCAGTTTATGGTCAGTGAACTATGGCTACACCTTC CASSLWSVNYGYTF . TRBJ1-2 many TRBV28
TGTGCCAGCGCCGGGGGGGGCCCGTACAATGAGCAGTTCTTC CASAGGGPYNEQFF TRBD2 TRBJ2-1 many TRBV25-1
TGTGCCAGCAGCTTGGGACTAGCGGGGGGGCATACGCAGTATTTT CASSLGLAGGHTQYF TRBD2 TRBJ2-3 . TRBV5-8
TGTGCCAGCAGCCTCTCCAGGGGGGAAAGGTTCCTGACTTTC CASSLSRGERFLTF . TRBJ2-6 . TRBV7-6
TGTGCCAGCAGTTTTTTACCCAGCGGGGGGGCTGATGAGCAGTTCTTC CASSFLPSGGADEQFF TRBD2 TRBJ2-1 few TRBV27